Below, 17 T cell receptor beta chains from the same sample are listed, as sequenced in a study of Ad26.COV2.S vaccination and SARS-CoV-2 variants. Stated treatment: around 19 received Ad26.COV2.S at low or high dose, single or two shots; 5 received placebo; per-sample allocation not given. Specimen acquisition occurred on day 63 following the initial vaccine or placebo injection. The method was immunoSEQ multiplex PCR; TCRdb's version includes in-frame clones alone and lacks a portion of them. The sample holds around 450,000 clones, about 90% seen once. The sample consisted of peripheral blood, taken in a trial of Ad26.COV2.S vaccine versus placebo. Receptor source: a person aged 18-60 years who received the Ad26.COV2.S COVID-19 vaccine or a placebo.

For this clone: Other DNA sequences within the sample encode an identical CDR3. The V call is TRBV6-5, the J call TRBJ1-4, with 7 nucleotides matching TRBD1. There are 12 residues in the CDR3. In germline, CDR1 is MNHEY, CDR2 SVGAGI. The V and J ends lost 8 bases and 8 bases, in that order; junction bases with no gene match: 5. CDR3 protein: CASGRGNEKLFF. CDR3 DNA sequence: TGTGCCAGCGGCAGGGGGAACGAAAAACTGTTTTTT.

This chain uses TRBV7-9 with TRBJ2-4; the match to TRBD1 covers 7 bases. CDR3 length: 18 residues. Trimming removed 4 bases from V and 9 bases from J; junction bases left unmatched: 21. Germline values: CDR1 SEHNR, CDR2 FQNEAQ (reference sequence). In DNA, the CDR3 is TGTGCCAGCAGCTCGAATACAGGGGAACCTAAAAAACGCGGCATTCAGTACTTC. Protein sequence: CASSSNTGEPKKRGIQYF.

This chain connects TRBV25-1 to TRBJ2-7; D not resolved. This CDR3 comprises 12 residues. CDR1 and CDR2 (germline): MGHDK, SYGVNS. V was pared by 2 bases and J by 2 bases, with 4 bases between. This CDR3 reads CASSETPYEQYF. CDR3 DNA sequence: TGTGCCAGCAGTGAAACCCCCTACGAGCAGTACTTC.

The chain couples TRBV10-1 to TRBJ2-2, with D perhaps TRBD1 (5 bases). Looked up from germline, CDR1 is WNHNN and CDR2 is SYGVQD (reference sequence). V lost 5 bases, J lost 5 bases, and 12 bases lay in between. The CDR3 loop spans 14 amino acids. The CDR3 here is CASSWGPSTGELFF. The CDR3 DNA reads as TGCGCCAGCAGTTGGGGCCCATCTACCGGGGAGCTGTTTTTT.

This sequence joins TRBV19 and TRBJ2-1; tentative D call: TRBD2 (5 bases). Germline CDR1 is LNHDA and CDR2 is SQIVND (reference sequence). Trimming stripped 6 bases from V and 4 bases from J, with 10 bases between. The CDR3 length is 13 residues. Here the CDR3 DNA reads TGTGCCAGTAGCGCGGACTGGTACAATGAGCAGTTCTTC. Its protein is CASSADWYNEQFF.

This chain joins TRBV27 and TRBJ1-5; D is uncertain. Per the germline V gene, CDR1 is MNHEY and CDR2 is SMNVEV (reference sequence). Trimming stripped 6 bases from V and 1 base from J, with 10 bases between. The length of the CDR3 is 14 residues. The CDR3 region is CASRSAKSNQPQHF. The CDR3 DNA reads as TGTGCCAGCAGGTCCGCGAAAAGCAATCAGCCCCAGCATTTT.

The chain couples TRBV19 to TRBJ2-7; no reliable D call. Looked up from germline, CDR1 is LNHDA and CDR2 is SQIVND (reference sequence). Trimming left V 3 bases short and J 7 bases short, with 13 bases between. The CDR3 contains 13 residues. This CDR3 is CASSIGSSEEQYF. CDR3 bases: TGTGCCAGTAGTATTGGCTCCTCGGAGGAGCAGTACTTC. The whole variable domain, filled in from reference TRBV19 and TRBJ2-7, reads DGGITQSPKYLFRKEGQNVTLSCEQNLNHDAMYWYRQDPGQGLRLIYYSQIVNDFQKGDIAEGYSVSREKKESFPLTVTSAQKNPTAFYLCASSIGSSEEQYFGPGTRLTVT.

The chain joins TRBV5-4 to TRBJ1-1, with D perhaps TRBD1 (5 bases). The germline V and J ends were trimmed by 0 bases and 0 bases, with 9 bases remaining between them. The length of the CDR3 is 15 residues. Germline CDR1 is SGHNT and CDR2 is YYREEE (reference sequence). This CDR3 reads CASSLGGNMNTEAFF. DNA for the CDR3: TGTGCCAGCAGCTTGGGGGGGAACATGAACACTGAAGCTTTCTTT.

The gene calls are TRBV28 and TRBJ2-5, with D maybe TRBD2 (6 bases). V gave up 5 bases and J gave up 2 bases, with 27 bases separating them. Germline V gene sequence: CDR1 MDHEN, CDR2 SYDVKM. The CDR3 runs to 19 residues. As DNA, the CDR3 is TGTGCCAGCAGTATCCATACCAGGCGCCGGGGGTACGGTCAAGAGACCCAGTACTTC. Residues: CASSIHTRRRGYGQETQYF.

V is TRBV27 and J is TRBJ1-2, with 8 bases matching TRBD1. CDR1 MNHEY and CDR2 SMNVEV come from the germline V gene (reference sequence). The CDR3 contains 16 residues. Trimming took 5 bases from V and 5 from J; bases not matched to a gene: 13. Here the CDR3 DNA reads TGTGCCAGCAGTCAAGGGATGGACAGGGTAGAGTATGGCTACACCTTC. Translating gives CASSQGMDRVEYGYTF.

The rearrangement joins TRBV29-1 to TRBJ2-6; tentatively, D is TRBD2 (5 bases). The V end was cut by 7 bases, the J end by 0 bases, with 13 bases between. This CDR3 has 15 residues. Germline V gives CDR1 SQVTM, CDR2 ANQGSEA. The CDR3 nucleotides read TGCAGCGCAGCGGAGCTCCCCTCTGGGGCCAACGTCCTGACTTTC. Translation gives CSAAELPSGANVLTF.

The rearrangement uses TRBV21-1 and TRBJ2-5; the table's D call TRBD1 went unverified against the DNA. TRBV21-1 is noted as a pseudogene. This CDR3 spans 18 amino acids. CDR3 in DNA: TGTGCCAGCAGCAAAGCGCTAAAGTTCGGCAGGGGCCAAGAGACCCAGTACTTC. Translated: CASSKALKFGRGQETQYF.

The chain combines TRBV9 with TRBJ2-3; D is possibly TRBD2 (6 bases). The V gene lost 8 bases and the J gene lost 8 bases, with 12 bases spanning the gap. Germline V gene data show CDR1 as SGDLS and CDR2 as YYNGEE. The CDR3 spans 11 residues. CDR3 loop: CASMRGGTQYF. CDR3 bases: TGTGCCAGTATGAGGGGAGGTACGCAGTATTTT.

The J gene is TRBJ1-5, the V gene TRBV7-8; D gene uncertain. Germline CDR1 and CDR2: SGHVS and FQNEAQ. V lost 5 bases and J 1 base, leaving 15 bases between the germline ends. The CDR3 is 16 residues long. The CDR3 loop is CASSPRRVESNQPQHF. The CDR3, as DNA: TGTGCCAGCAGCCCCAGGAGGGTCGAGAGCAATCAGCCCCAGCATTTT.

The V and J genes are TRBV5-1 and TRBJ1-2; 7 nucleotides match TRBD1. Germline CDR1 and CDR2: SGHRS and YFSETQ. This CDR3 spans 13 amino acids. The ends lost 4 bases at V and 3 bases at J; junction bases unmatched: 3. The CDR3 DNA is TGCGCCAGCAGCCTCGACAGGGACTATGGCTACACCTTC. Its translation: CASSLDRDYGYTF.

This clone was observed once. This chain joins TRBV18 and TRBJ2-1; TRBD2 is a possible D gene (6 bases). Germline lookup yields CDR1 KGHSH and CDR2 LQKENI. The CDR3 has 15 residues. V was clipped by 2 bases and J by 3 bases, with 11 bases between them. The CDR3 region is CASSPVSGGYNEQFF. The CDR3 nucleotides read TGTGCCAGCTCACCAGTTAGCGGAGGCTACAATGAGCAGTTCTTC.

V is TRBV11-2 and J is TRBJ2-5, with D maybe TRBD2 (6 bases). The germline CDR1 and CDR2 sequences are SGHAT and FQNNGV. V shed 1 base and J shed 5 bases, with 17 bases lying between them. The CDR3 is 16 residues long. The chain's CDR3 is CASSLGGLIGSETQYF. CDR3 DNA: TGTGCCAGCAGCTTAGGCGGACTTATCGGGAGTGAGACCCAGTACTTC.